This T cell receptor (delta chain) was identified in a study of γδ T cells in repeated Plasmodium falciparum infection. For the study at large: Four controlled malaria infections with P. falciparum NF54 spanned roughly 590 days. Sampling occurred at baseline, pre-infection for selected infections, and 21 days post-infection. Overall study findings and caveats: Compared with Australian children, Malian Vdelta2-negative repertoires seemed more clonal, less diverse, less shared.

This clone was detected many times. No antigen is known for it. TCRdb reprocessed the multiplex PCR reads using CATT. This table holds about 48,000 delta-chain clones, 1.5% to 2% found once. From germline, CDR1 is TSWWSYY and CDR2 QGS. The CDR3 length is 21 residues. V lost 0 bases to trimming and J lost 3 bases; unmatched junction nucleotides: 17. Flow sorting of PBMC yielded separate Vgamma9/Vdelta2+ and Vdelta2-negative gammadelta T cell populations for bulk repertoire analysis. The source of this sequence is a pool of human donors (malaria-infected and uninfected, not separated). This chain links TRDV1 with TRDJ1; 12 nucleotides align to TRDD3. The specimen sequenced was gamma-delta T cells from blood. CDR3 protein: CALGELAGRVVLGDTADKLIF. The CDR3 DNA sequence: TGTGCTCTTGGGGAACTAGCTGGGAGGGTGGTACTGGGGGATACCGCCGATAAACTCATCTTT.